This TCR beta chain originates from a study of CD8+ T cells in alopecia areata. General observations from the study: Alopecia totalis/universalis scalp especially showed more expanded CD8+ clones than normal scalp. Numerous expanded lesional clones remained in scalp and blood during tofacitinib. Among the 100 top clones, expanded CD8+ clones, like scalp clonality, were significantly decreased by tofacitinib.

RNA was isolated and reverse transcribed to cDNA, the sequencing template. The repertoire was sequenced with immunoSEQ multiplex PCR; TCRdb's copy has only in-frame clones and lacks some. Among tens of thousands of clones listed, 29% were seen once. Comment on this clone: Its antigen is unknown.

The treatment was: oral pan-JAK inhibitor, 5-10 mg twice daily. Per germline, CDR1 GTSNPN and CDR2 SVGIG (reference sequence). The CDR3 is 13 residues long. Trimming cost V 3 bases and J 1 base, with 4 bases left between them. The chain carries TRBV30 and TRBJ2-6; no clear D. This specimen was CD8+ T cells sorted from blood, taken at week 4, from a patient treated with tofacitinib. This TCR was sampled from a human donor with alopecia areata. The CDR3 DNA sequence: TGTGCCTGGAGGGAGTCTGGGGCCAACGTCCTGACTTTC. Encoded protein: CAWRESGANVLTF.